This TCR beta chain was identified during a study of T cell clones after liver transplantation. Germline V gives CDR1 SGHVT, CDR2 SQSDAQ. V lost 4 bases to trimming and J lost 6 bases; unmatched junction nucleotides: 9. The CDR3 length is 15 residues. Profiled with immunoSEQ multiplex PCR; TCRdb holds only in-frame clones, not every one. Among roughly 100,000 clones listed, 82% were seen once. This TCR came from a human donor who received a liver transplant. The chain joins TRBV7-4 to TRBJ1-1; TRBD1 matches 9 bases. The sequencing here drew on CD4+ T cells from blood, taken before liver transplant. As DNA, the CDR3 is TGTGCCAGCAGCTACCGGGACAGGGATTACGCTGAAGCTTTCTTT. As protein: CASSYRDRDYAEAFF.